The 20 T cell receptor beta chains listed next were all sequenced from one sample in a study of T cells in Graves' hyperthyroidism and ophthalmopathy. Amplification targeted TCR beta CDR3 regions from RNA transcripts. RT-PCR in the first round (using the HTBI primer set) targeted the TCR CDR3. TCRdb independently ran MiXCR on the multiplex PCR reads; one entry per CDR3 protein. The repertoire holds 550,000 to 700,000 distinct CDR3 sequences, with about 14% as singletons. The sequenced sample was blood. The receptors derive from a woman between 40 and 50 years old with Graves' ophthalmopathy.

This clonotype was seen at least ten times. The rearrangement uses TRBV4-2 and TRBJ1-5; D is possibly TRBD1 (6 bases). The germline gives CDR1 LGHNA, CDR2 YNFKEQ. The V and J ends lost 3 bases and 0 bases respectively, with 9 bases between them. The CDR3 has 15 amino acids. The CDR3 reads CASSHDRNSNQPQHF. The CDR3 nucleotides read TGTGCCAGCAGCCACGACAGGAATAGCAATCAGCCCCAGCATTTT.

This clonotype was seen at least ten times. V is TRBV5-1 and J is TRBJ2-3, with 8 nucleotides matching TRBD2. Trimming removed 1 base from V and 0 bases from J; junction bases left unmatched: 10. CDR3 length equals 18 residues. Germline CDR1 and CDR2: SGHRS and YFSETQ. The CDR3, as DNA: TGCGCCAGCAGCTTGTTGCGGGAGGAGGGCTCTAGCACAGATACGCAGTATTTT. Protein sequence: CASSLLREEGSSTDTQYF. The variable domain in full, with the rest retrieved from reference TRBV5-1 and TRBJ2-3, is KAGVTQTPRYLIKTRGQQVTLSCSPISGHRSVSWYQQTPGQGLQFLFEYFSETQRNKGNFPGRFSGRQFSNSRSEMNVSTLELGDSALYLCASSLLREEGSSTDTQYFGPGTRLTVL.

The CDR3 protein is CSVENRALWYEQYF. The CDR3 region has the DNA TGCAGCGTTGAGAACAGAGCCCTCTGGTACGAGCAGTACTTC. V gene TRBV29-1 combines with J gene TRBJ2-7; D gene uncertain. The CDR3 sequence is 14 residues long. The V gene lost 3 bases and the J gene lost 4 bases, with 16 bases spanning the gap. Germline values: CDR1 SQVTM, CDR2 ANQGSEA.

This clonotype was picked up a small number of times. V is TRBV11-2 and J is TRBJ2-2; D call uncertain. The germline V gene has CDR1 SGHAT and CDR2 FQNNGV. V dropped 0 bases and J dropped 6 bases, with 8 bases sitting between them. This CDR3 region has 14 residues. DNA for the CDR3: TGTGCCAGCAGCTTAGAAGGGTGGTCCGGGGAGCTGTTTTTT. Protein sequence: CASSLEGWSGELFF.

This rearrangement joins TRBV15 to TRBJ2-5; no firm D call. The V end lost 8 bases, the J end lost 2 bases, and 12 bases lay between the germline ends. The CDR3 is made up of 13 amino acids. CDR1 and CDR2 from the germline V gene are LNHNV and YYDKDF (reference sequence). For the CDR3, the DNA is TGTGCCACCTCGCTGGTAAGACAAGAGACCCAGTACTTC. Translated: CATSLVRQETQYF.

This clonotype has a handful of counts. V usage is TRBV7-8 and J usage is TRBJ2-2, with TRBD2 identical over 10 bases. The V segment lost 3 bases and the J segment 2 bases; nucleotides outside the gene matches: 3. Germline V gene data show CDR1 as SGHVS and CDR2 as FQNEAQ. The CDR3 is made up of 16 amino acids. CDR3 nucleotide sequence: TGTGCCAGCAGCTTCAGCGGGAGGGCCAACACCGGGGAGCTGTTTTTT. Protein product: CASSFSGRANTGELFF.

This clonotype was recorded a few times. The V and J genes are TRBV27 and TRBJ2-2; D might be TRBD2 (5 bases). CDR1 and CDR2 (germline): MNHEY, SMNVEV (reference sequence). V was pared by 4 bases and J by 3 bases, with 12 bases between. CDR3 length: 15 amino acids. DNA for the CDR3: TGTGCCAGCAGTTCCACGGGGTGGTACACCGGGGAGCTGTTTTTT. Its translation: CASSSTGWYTGELFF.

This clonotype was recorded many times. The V gene is TRBV20-1, the J gene TRBJ2-7, with 8 positions matching TRBD2. CDR1 and CDR2 (germline): DFQATT, SNEGSKA (reference sequence). After removal of 6 bases from V and 2 bases from J, the junction contained 9 bases not matched to a gene. The length of the CDR3 is 14 residues. CDR3 nucleotide sequence: TGCAGTGCCGAGCCGACTAGCGAGACCTACGAGCAGTACTTC. Protein product: CSAEPTSETYEQYF.

At least ten counts were recorded for this clonotype. The rearrangement joins TRBV11-3 to TRBJ2-2, with D perhaps matching TRBD1 (5 bases). Trimming cost V 5 bases and J 1 base, with 8 bases left between them. The V gene's germline CDR1 is SGHNT and CDR2 YENEEA. The CDR3 sequence is 14 residues long. The CDR3 here is CASSTGQNTGELFF. CDR3 DNA: TGTGCCAGCAGCACCGGACAGAACACCGGGGAGCTGTTTTTT.

V gene TRBV7-2 combines with J gene TRBJ1-2, with TRBD1 as a possible D gene (6 bases). V shed 3 bases and J shed 5 bases, with 13 bases lying between them. CDR1 SGHTA and CDR2 FQGNSA come from the germline V gene. The CDR3 contains 14 residues. DNA of the CDR3: TGTGCCAGCAGCTTTTTCCAGGGGAATTATGGCTACACCTTC. Its protein product is CASSFFQGNYGYTF.

This clonotype was counted at least ten times. V is TRBV6-2 or TRBV6-3 and J is TRBJ1-5; perhaps TRBD1 as D (5 bases). Germline-derived CDR1 and CDR2 are MNHEY and SVGEGT. The CDR3 loop spans 13 amino acids. V gave up 2 bases and J gave up 6 bases, with 8 bases separating them. CDR3 nucleotide sequence: TGTGCCAGCAGTTACAGGGGCACTCAGCCCCAGCATTTT. Protein sequence: CASSYRGTQPQHF.

This clonotype has ten or more counts. This chain uses TRBV10-2 with TRBJ2-5, with D hard to call. The V gene lost 7 bases and the J gene lost 4 bases, with 7 bases spanning the gap. The CDR3 has 11 amino acids. The germline CDR1 and CDR2 sequences are WSHSY and SAAADI. The CDR3 region has the DNA TGCGCCAGCAAAGTCGGAGAGACCCAGTACTTC. This sequence encodes CASKVGETQYF.

In this sample, this clonotype turned up many times. The rearrangement joins TRBV15 to TRBJ2-7; D may correspond to TRBD1 or TRBD2 (6 bases each). This CDR3 region has 17 residues. CDR1 is LNHNV and CDR2 is YYDKDF in the germline V gene (reference sequence). V gave up 0 bases and J gave up 7 bases, with 22 bases separating them. The CDR3 protein is CATSRDLGWGAMKEQYF. In nucleotides, the CDR3 is TGTGCCACCAGCAGAGATCTTGGATGGGGGGCCATGAAGGAGCAGTACTTC.

There are many counts of this clonotype. The CDR3 here is CSVSTDAYSNQPQHF. The CDR3 DNA reads as TGCAGCGTTAGTACAGATGCATATAGCAATCAGCCCCAGCATTTT. The rearrangement uses TRBV29-1 and TRBJ1-5; D is undetermined. The germline V and J ends were trimmed by 5 bases and 0 bases, with 14 bases remaining between them. CDR1 SQVTM and CDR2 ANQGSEA come from the germline V gene. The CDR3 runs 15 residues.

In its sample, this clonotype was seen a few times. This sequence joins TRBV11-2 and TRBJ2-7; the D gene is possibly TRBD2 (6 bases). V shed 5 bases and J shed 2 bases, with 19 bases lying between them. The CDR3 totals 16 residues. Germline CDR1 and CDR2: SGHAT and FQNNGV. As DNA, the CDR3 is TGTGCCAGCAGCCCCCACGGGGCGGGAAATGCCTACGAGCAGTACTTC. Protein: CASSPHGAGNAYEQYF.

This clonotype was seen ten or more times. This chain connects TRBV27 to TRBJ2-7; possibly TRBD2 for D (5 bases). Trimming took 6 bases from V and 1 from J, leaving 13 bases between them. The CDR3 sequence is 14 residues long. Germline CDR1 MNHEY, CDR2 SMNVEV (reference sequence). CDR3 sequence reads: CASSATSGSYEQYF. The CDR3 DNA is TGTGCCAGCAGCGCCACTTCGGGGTCCTACGAGCAGTACTTC.

This clonotype was seen only a few times. V is TRBV30 and J is TRBJ2-7, with 7 positions matching TRBD1. The length of the CDR3 is 12 residues. V shed 3 bases and J 5 bases; nucleotides not matched to a gene: 4. Germline CDR1 GTSNPN, CDR2 SVGIG (reference sequence). In nucleotides, the CDR3 is TGTGCCTGGAGGAGGGACAGTGACGAGCAGTACTTC. Translation gives CAWRRDSDEQYF.

This clonotype was counted ten times or more. The V call is TRBV28, the J call TRBJ1-2; no clear D. Looked up from germline, CDR1 is MDHEN and CDR2 is SYDVKM. CDR3 length: 13 residues. Trimming shortened V by 6 bases and J by 4 bases, and 12 bases separated the two germline ends. CDR3 region: CASRYGPGYGYTF. Here the CDR3 DNA reads TGTGCCAGCAGGTACGGACCCGGCTATGGCTACACCTTC.

CDR3 nucleotide sequence: TGTGCCTGGAGTTACCATACCACAGGGGGCAGAGAAGCTTTCTTT. Translating gives CAWSYHTTGGREAFF. The chain has TRBV30 and TRBJ1-1; 9 nucleotides match TRBD1. J was trimmed by 8 bases and V by 2 bases; bases with no gene match: 12. There are 15 residues in the CDR3. Per germline, CDR1 GTSNPN and CDR2 SVGIG (reference sequence).

This clonotype turned up a few times. V gene TRBV5-1 combines with J gene TRBJ2-7; the D gene is possibly TRBD2 (6 bases). This CDR3 region has 15 residues. V lost 0 bases to trimming and J lost 6 bases, with 16 bases between them. Germline V gives CDR1 SGHRS, CDR2 YFSETQ. The CDR3 loop is CASSLGRRAPSEQYF. The CDR3 DNA follows: TGCGCCAGCAGCTTGGGCCGGAGGGCCCCAAGCGAGCAGTACTTC.